One sample yielded the 28 T cell receptor beta chains listed below, sequenced in a study of identical twins. MiXCR was run by TCRdb on the 5' RACE reads, yielding one entry per CDR3 protein. The sample contains 450,000 to 500,000 distinct CDR3 sequences, roughly an eighth of which appear only once. Another study also made use of these data, one on yellow fever vaccine responses in identical twins.

Sequencing was done on a sample of CD4+ T cells sorted from blood. The receptors were gathered from a woman aged 18-35 years in good health.

V is TRBV20-1 and J is TRBJ2-3; maybe TRBD2 (6 bases). Germline lookup yields CDR1 DFQATT and CDR2 SNEGSKA (reference sequence). The germline V and J ends were trimmed by 1 base and 4 bases, with 9 bases remaining between them. The CDR3 spans 13 residues. CDR3 nucleotides: TGCAGTGCTAGAGTTTCGGGGGCAGATACGCAGTATTTT. Translating it yields CSARVSGADTQYF.

The rearrangement joins TRBV2 to TRBJ2-3; 7 bases match TRBD1. The ends lost 7 bases at V and 2 bases at J; junction bases unmatched: 9. CDR1 is SNHLY, CDR2 FYNNEI, per germline. CDR3 length: 15 amino acids. CDR3 nucleotide sequence: TGTGCCAGCATTTATGGGGGACAGTACACAGATACGCAGTATTTT. Amino acids: CASIYGGQYTDTQYF.

This clonotype was counted a few times. The V and J genes are TRBV24-1 and TRBJ1-1; a weak D match, TRBD1 (5 bases). The germline V gene has CDR1 KGHDR and CDR2 SFDVKD. Trimming removed 3 bases at V and 2 bases at J, with 9 bases between. This CDR3 comprises 14 residues. The CDR3 region is CATSDPRGNTEAFF. The CDR3 DNA sequence: TGTGCCACCAGTGATCCGAGGGGAAACACTGAAGCTTTCTTT.

The chain combines TRBV24-1 with TRBJ2-1; 7 nucleotides line up with TRBD1. The ends lost 5 bases at V and 7 bases at J; junction bases unmatched: 10. Per the germline V gene, CDR1 is KGHDR and CDR2 is SFDVKD. This CDR3 is built from 15 residues. The CDR3 sequence is CATSGGQPKGNEQFF. As DNA, the CDR3 is TGTGCCACCAGTGGGGGACAGCCAAAGGGGAATGAGCAGTTCTTC.

In this sample, this clonotype turned up a few times. The genes are TRBV20-1 and TRBJ1-1; D is perhaps TRBD1 (6 bases). Per germline, CDR1 DFQATT and CDR2 SNEGSKA (reference sequence). The V and J ends lost 5 bases and 3 bases respectively, with 22 bases between them. The length of the CDR3 is 16 residues. CDR3: CSAPPTKGGGDTEAFF. The CDR3 DNA reads TGCAGTGCTCCACCGACCAAGGGGGGAGGTGACACTGAAGCTTTCTTT.

The rearrangement joins TRBV29-1 to TRBJ2-1; 10 bases map to TRBD1. This CDR3 is 13 amino acids long. Germline values: CDR1 SQVTM, CDR2 ANQGSEA. Trimming cost V 5 bases and J 7 bases; bases outside gene matches: 5. CDR3 residues: CSVLGDRGNEQFF. In nucleotides, the CDR3 is TGCAGCGTTTTGGGGGACAGGGGAAATGAGCAGTTCTTC.

This clonotype was counted between two and nine times. The chain is built from TRBV5-4 and TRBJ2-3, with 11 nucleotides matching TRBD2. V shed 1 base and J 4 bases; nucleotides not matched to a gene: 5. Per the germline V gene, CDR1 is SGHNT and CDR2 is YYREEE (reference sequence). The length of the CDR3 is 16 residues. The CDR3 here is CASSLLRGLAADTQYF. CDR3 in DNA: TGTGCCAGCAGCTTGTTGCGGGGACTAGCGGCAGATACGCAGTATTTT.

The chain links TRBV18 to TRBJ2-3; 10 positions agree with TRBD2. This CDR3 region has 16 residues. Germline trimming cut 3 bases from V and 2 bases from J; bases unmatched to any gene: 5. The germline CDR1 and CDR2 sequences are KGHSH and LQKENI. The CDR3: CASSPVAGGPTDTQYF. The CDR3 region has the DNA TGTGCCAGCTCACCGGTAGCGGGGGGACCCACAGATACGCAGTATTTT.

V usage is TRBV7-2 and J usage is TRBJ2-4; 8 positions match TRBD1. Germline CDR1 SGHTA, CDR2 FQGNSA. V shed 3 bases, J shed 4 bases, and the junction held 5 bases outside the gene matches. This CDR3 has 15 amino acids. The CDR3 sequence is CASSFDRDRKNIQYF. The CDR3 DNA reads TGTGCCAGCAGCTTTGACCGGGACAGGAAAAACATTCAGTACTTC.

A few counts support this clonotype. The chain has TRBV9 and TRBJ2-3; D remains unclear. V lost 0 bases and J 1 base, leaving 9 bases between the germline ends. Germline lookup yields CDR1 SGDLS and CDR2 YYNGEE. The length of the CDR3 is 15 residues. The CDR3 DNA reads as TGTGCCAGCAGCGTAGGTTTGTACGGCACAGATACGCAGTATTTT. This sequence encodes CASSVGLYGTDTQYF.

This clonotype has at least ten counts. This sequence joins TRBV12-3 or TRBV12-4 and TRBJ1-5; the D is unclear. This CDR3 has 13 residues. The V end was cut by 1 base, the J end by 3 bases, with 4 bases between. CDR3 loop: CASSLGVNQPQHF. The CDR3 region has the DNA TGTGCCAGCAGTTTAGGAGTCAATCAGCCCCAGCATTTT.

The rearrangement joins TRBV9 to TRBJ2-3, with 9 bases fitting TRBD1. Trimming removed 3 bases from V and 3 bases from J; junction bases left unmatched: 8. This CDR3 is built from 16 residues. Germline lookup yields CDR1 SGDLS and CDR2 YYNGEE. CDR3 coding DNA: TGTGCCAGCAGCGAGGACAGGGGCTCAAGGACAGATACGCAGTATTTT. Translating gives CASSEDRGSRTDTQYF.

The chain links TRBV20-1 to TRBJ2-7, with D hard to call. The CDR3 is 15 residues long. Germline assignment: CDR1 DFQATT and CDR2 SNEGSKA (reference sequence). V lost 0 bases, J lost 6 bases, and 18 bases lay in between. The CDR3 DNA is TGCAGTGCTAGAGACCCCCCAAGAAGTGTAGGCGAGCAGTACTTC. This codes for CSARDPPRSVGEQYF.

This clonotype was found many times. The chain has TRBV12-3 or TRBV12-4 and TRBJ1-4, with TRBD1 matching over 8 bases. Trimming took 6 bases from V and 7 from J; bases not matched to a gene: 10. The CDR3 has 15 residues. CDR3 protein: CASRVDDRGGEKLFF. The CDR3 DNA reads TGTGCCAGCAGGGTAGACGACAGGGGTGGTGAAAAACTGTTTTTT.

This clonotype occurred a few times. The V and J genes are TRBV18 and TRBJ2-1; the match to TRBD2 covers 11 bases. Germline assignment: CDR1 KGHSH and CDR2 LQKENI. V lost 2 bases and J lost 9; bases outside the gene matches: 9. The CDR3 is 16 residues long. CDR3 in amino acids: CASSPSLAGGGGEQFF. The CDR3 DNA reads TGTGCCAGCTCACCAAGCCTAGCGGGAGGTGGTGGTGAGCAGTTCTTC.

J is TRBJ1-4 and V is TRBV14, with 9 bases that match TRBD1. Trimming removed 1 base from V and 1 base from J; junction bases left unmatched: 13. Germline V gives CDR1 SGHDN, CDR2 FVKESK. This CDR3 contains 20 residues. The CDR3 bases are TGTGCCAGCAGCCAAGGCCCCGGGACAGGGACAATACGAACTAATGAAAAACTGTTTTTT. It specifies CASSQGPGTGTIRTNEKLFF. Full variable domain (rest looked up from reference TRBV14 and TRBJ1-4): EAGVTQFPSHSVIEKGQTVTLRCDPISGHDNLYWYRRVMGKEIKFLLHFVKESKQDESGMPNNRFLAERTGGTYSTLKVQPAELEDSGVYFCASSQGPGTGTIRTNEKLFFGSGTQLSVL.

This chain joins TRBV9 and TRBJ2-3; perhaps TRBD1 as D (6 bases). CDR3 size: 15 residues. Germline lookup yields CDR1 SGDLS and CDR2 YYNGEE. V lost 2 bases and J 3 bases, leaving 13 bases between the germline ends. CDR3 sequence reads: CASSVGQGWTDTQYF. Here the CDR3 DNA reads TGTGCCAGCAGCGTGGGTCAGGGGTGGACAGATACGCAGTATTTT.

This clonotype was recorded at least ten times. The chain has TRBV5-1 and TRBJ2-5; unclear D gene. Germline V gene sequence: CDR1 SGHRS, CDR2 YFSETQ. This CDR3 has 11 residues. The ends were cut back, 4 bases at V and 5 bases at J, with 6 bases in the middle. CDR3 residues: CASSERETQYF. For the CDR3, the DNA is TGCGCCAGCAGCGAACGGGAGACCCAGTACTTC.

The table lists this clonotype with a few counts. The V gene is TRBV6-4, the J gene TRBJ2-3; no clear D gene. The germline V gene has CDR1 MRHNA and CDR2 SNTAGT. The CDR3 has 11 amino acids. The V and J ends lost 1 base and 9 bases respectively, with 5 bases between them. CDR3 residues: CASSDWGTQYF. In DNA form, the CDR3 reads TGTGCCAGCAGTGACTGGGGAACGCAGTATTTT.

This chain links TRBV5-6 with TRBJ2-1; D is unclear. Trimming shortened V by 4 bases and J by 5 bases, and 13 bases separated the two germline ends. The CDR3 runs to 14 residues. Per the germline V gene, CDR1 is SGHDT and CDR2 is YYEEEE. The CDR3 reads CASSIGPTNNEQFF. CDR3 in DNA: TGTGCCAGCAGCATCGGACCAACAAACAATGAGCAGTTCTTC.

This clonotype was found many times. The V gene is TRBV6-5, the J gene TRBJ2-1; TRBD2 aligns across 13 bases. Germline V gives CDR1 MNHEY, CDR2 SVGAGI. The CDR3 is 18 amino acids. The trim removed 3 bases at V and 4 bases at J, leaving 9 bases unmatched. This chain's CDR3 is CASSYTLPGLAGYNEQFF. The CDR3 bases are TGTGCCAGCAGTTATACTCTTCCGGGACTAGCGGGGTACAATGAGCAGTTCTTC.

The chain's CDR3 is CASSLVQEGVETQYF. Written as DNA, the CDR3 is TGTGCCAGCAGCTTAGTACAGGAAGGAGTAGAGACCCAGTACTTC. The V gene is TRBV7-2, the J gene TRBJ2-5; possible D gene TRBD1, 5 bases. The CDR3 runs to 15 residues. V lost 1 base and J lost 4, with 13 bases in between. In germline, CDR1 is SGHTA, CDR2 FQGNSA.

The chain joins TRBV6-1 to TRBJ2-5, with 9 bases matching TRBD1. Germline lookup yields CDR1 MNHNS and CDR2 SASEGT. V dropped 4 bases and J dropped 5; count of bases not matched to a gene: 8. The CDR3 is made up of 15 amino acids. CDR3 bases: TGTGCCAGCAGTGTCGGGACAGGGCTCTTGGAGACCCAGTACTTC. It encodes CASSVGTGLLETQYF.

This rearrangement joins TRBV6-1 to TRBJ2-7; 13 bases line up with TRBD2. Germline V lookup: CDR1 MNHNS, CDR2 SASEGT. This CDR3 region has 15 residues. Trimming cost V 8 bases and J 2 bases; bases outside gene matches: 6. CDR3 coding DNA: TGTGCCAGCCAAGCCGGGACTAGCGGGACCTACGAGCAGTACTTC. This codes for CASQAGTSGTYEQYF.

This clonotype was seen a handful of times. This sequence joins TRBV6-1 and TRBJ2-3, with 7 bases matching TRBD2. Germline V gene lookup returns CDR1 MNHNS and CDR2 SASEGT. V lost 10 bases to trimming and J lost 3 bases; unmatched junction nucleotides: 10. CDR3 size: 14 residues. CDR3 residues: CATRRGGRTDTQYF. The CDR3, as DNA: TGTGCCACCCGCCGCGGGGGAAGGACAGATACGCAGTATTTT.

This rearrangement joins TRBV7-2 to TRBJ2-5, with TRBD1 identical over 8 bases. Trimming at V came to 5 bases and at J to 7 bases, leaving 15 bases not matched to a gene. The germline CDR1 and CDR2 sequences are SGHTA and FQGNSA. This CDR3 is built from 16 residues. The CDR3 DNA follows: TGTGCCAGCAGCCCAAGAGGACAGGGACAGCGTGGGACCCAGTACTTC. It is translated as CASSPRGQGQRGTQYF.

This clonotype was counted between two and nine times. The chain has TRBV7-9 and TRBJ1-1; D remains ambiguous. Germline V gene lookup returns CDR1 SEHNR and CDR2 FQNEAQ (reference sequence). The germline V and J ends were trimmed by 8 bases and 0 bases, with 13 bases remaining between them. The CDR3 is made up of 14 amino acids. The CDR3 is CASDNSDLNTEAFF. The CDR3 bases are TGTGCCAGCGATAACAGCGATTTGAACACTGAAGCTTTCTTT.

This clonotype was recorded a few times. The chain employs TRBV6-2 or TRBV6-3 and TRBJ2-5; 14 bases are shared with TRBD2. The germline V gene has CDR1 MNHEY and CDR2 SVGEGT. CDR3 length equals 17 residues. The V gene end was trimmed by 6 bases and the J gene end by 1 base; junction bases not matched to a gene: 7. Here the CDR3 reads CASSWTSGRLSQETQYF. The CDR3 coding sequence is TGTGCCAGCAGCTGGACTAGCGGGAGGCTCTCCCAAGAGACCCAGTACTTC.